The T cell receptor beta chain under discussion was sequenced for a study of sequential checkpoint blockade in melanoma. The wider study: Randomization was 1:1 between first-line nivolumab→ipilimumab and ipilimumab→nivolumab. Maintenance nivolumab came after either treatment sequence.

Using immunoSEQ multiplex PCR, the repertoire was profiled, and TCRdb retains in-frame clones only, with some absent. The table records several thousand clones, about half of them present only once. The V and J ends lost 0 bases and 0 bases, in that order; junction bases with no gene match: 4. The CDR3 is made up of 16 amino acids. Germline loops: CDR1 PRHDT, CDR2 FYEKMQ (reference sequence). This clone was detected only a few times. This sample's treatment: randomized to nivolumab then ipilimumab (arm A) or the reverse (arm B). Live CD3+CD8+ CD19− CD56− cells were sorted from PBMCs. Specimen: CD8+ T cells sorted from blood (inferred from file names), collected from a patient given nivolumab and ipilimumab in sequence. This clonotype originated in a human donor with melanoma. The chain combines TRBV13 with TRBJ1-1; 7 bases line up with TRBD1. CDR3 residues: CASSLGQGGLNTEAFF. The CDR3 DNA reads TGTGCCAGCAGCTTAGGGCAGGGGGGTCTGAACACTGAAGCTTTCTTT.